This TCR beta chain was found in a study of T cell repertoires in cytomegalovirus infection. Across the whole study: Researchers turned to recently identified HLA-C-restricted CMV epitopes as well as well-studied HLA-B-restricted ones. CMV infection plus the matching HLA type was flagged by public TCR beta signatures. Whole-study results and caveats: There were HLA-C-restricted CMV-specific TCR beta clonotypes dominating the ex vivo response.

TCRdb redid the calling of the reads with MiXCR, one entry per CDR3 protein. The sample lists roughly 280,000 distinct CDR3 sequences, under 25% occurring once. CDR1 is DFQATT and CDR2 is SNEGSKA in the germline V gene (reference sequence). The CDR3 contains 14 residues. Germline trimming cut 3 bases from V and 7 bases from J; bases unmatched to any gene: 9. Regarding this clonotype: Its matching antigen is unknown.

The rearrangement joins TRBV20-1 to TRBJ1-5; 7 positions match TRBD1. The source is a human donor in good health (CMV status not recorded). Some clones in this sample may be carry-over from other donors' samples. This specimen consisted of cultured PBMCs, obtained from culture after CMV antigen stimulation. As DNA, the CDR3 is TGCAGTGCTAGTACCGGGACAGTTGGGCAGCCCCAGCATTTT. Its protein is CSASTGTVGQPQHF.